A single sample gave rise to the 18 T cell receptor beta chains below, sequenced in a study of blood T cell repertoires in COVID-19. Produced via immunoSEQ multiplex PCR; TCRdb's table is partial and in-frame only. The sample contains more than 200,000 clones, roughly 90% of which appear only once. The sequenced sample was peripheral blood. The receptors here all came from a man aged 65-85 years with acute or convalescent COVID-19.

V usage is TRBV21-1 and J usage is TRBJ1-5. TRBV21-1 represents a pseudogene. This CDR3 spans 9 amino acids. The CDR3 reads CAMTPGGHF. The CDR3 bases are TGTGCCATGACCCCCGGGGGGCATTTT.

J is TRBJ2-1 and V is TRBV5-8, with 11 bases that match TRBD2. V lost 3 bases, J lost 9 bases, and 14 bases stayed unmatched. The germline V gene encodes CDR1 SGHTS and CDR2 YDEGEE. This CDR3 contains 17 residues. The CDR3 loop is CASSWTLRIAGGAEQFF. CDR3 DNA sequence: TGTGCCAGCAGCTGGACCCTTCGGATAGCGGGAGGGGCTGAGCAGTTCTTC. Using reference TRBV5-8 and TRBJ2-1 for the parts outside the CDR3, the full variable domain is EAGVTQSPTHLIKTRGQQATLRCSPISGHTSVYWYQQALGLGLQFLLWYDEGEERNRGNFPPRFSGRQFPNYSSELNVNALELEDSALYLCASSWTLRIAGGAEQFFGPGTRLTVL.

The V call is TRBV9, the J call TRBJ1-1, with D maybe TRBD1 (5 bases). CDR3 length: 15 residues. V lost 1 base to trimming and J lost 4 bases, with 14 bases between them. Germline CDR1 SGDLS, CDR2 YYNGEE. The CDR3 region is CASSVRDRGSTEAFF. Written as DNA, the CDR3 is TGTGCCAGCAGCGTACGGGACCGGGGGAGCACTGAAGCTTTCTTT.

The V call is TRBV9, the J call TRBJ2-7; unclear D gene. The CDR3 runs to 12 residues. Between the trimmed V and J ends, which lost 0 bases and 5 bases, there was a span of 6 bases. Germline V lookup: CDR1 SGDLS, CDR2 YYNGEE. Here the CDR3 reads CASSVDNNEQYF. CDR3 bases: TGTGCCAGCAGCGTAGATAACAACGAGCAGTACTTC.

This sequence joins TRBV30 and TRBJ2-7; 10 bases match TRBD2. The CDR3 length is 14 residues. Unmatched junction bases numbered 9, after V lost 5 bases and J lost 5 bases. Germline V gene sequence: CDR1 GTSNPN, CDR2 SVGIG (reference sequence). The CDR3 DNA sequence: TGTGCCTGGGGGACAGCGGGAGGGCCCGACGAGCAGTACTTC. Its translation: CAWGTAGGPDEQYF.

The rearrangement uses TRBV5-1 and TRBJ1-2; no clear D. The germline V gene encodes CDR1 SGHRS and CDR2 YFSETQ. Trimming pared 0 bases from V and 4 bases from J, leaving 19 bases between. The CDR3 runs 17 residues. In DNA form, the CDR3 reads TGCGCCAGCAGCTTGGCCTTCAGGAGGGAAAGGATCTATGGCTACACCTTC. Protein product: CASSLAFRRERIYGYTF.

The genes are TRBV5-5 and TRBJ1-2; 8 positions agree with TRBD1. After removal of 0 bases from V and 2 bases from J, the junction contained 6 bases not matched to a gene. There are 16 residues in the CDR3. Germline V gene lookup returns CDR1 SGHKS and CDR2 YYEKEE (reference sequence). This CDR3 is CASSLAQGAQNYGYTF. As DNA, the CDR3 is TGTGCCAGCAGCTTGGCCCAGGGGGCACAAAACTATGGCTACACCTTC.

V and J are TRBV6-6 and TRBJ2-7, with 10 nucleotides matching TRBD2. The CDR3 length is 13 residues. Per the germline V gene, CDR1 is MNHNY and CDR2 is SVGAGI (reference sequence). V shed 11 bases and J 2 bases; nucleotides not matched to a gene: 6. CDR3 coding DNA: TGTGCCTGCCAGCGGGAGGGGGCCTACGAGCAGTACTTC. This codes for CACQREGAYEQYF.

The genes are TRBV4-1 and TRBJ1-6; 7 nucleotides line up with TRBD1. CDR1 is MGHRA and CDR2 is YSYEKL in the germline V gene. The CDR3 consists of 16 residues. Germline trimming cut 2 bases from V and 6 bases from J; bases unmatched to any gene: 7. The CDR3 is CASSQRDSGGNSPLHF. The CDR3, as DNA: TGCGCCAGCAGCCAAAGGGACAGCGGGGGTAATTCACCCCTCCACTTT.

This clone has just a few counts. This sequence joins TRBV7-3 and TRBJ2-1, with TRBD2 matching 7 bases. This CDR3 is built from 16 residues. Per germline, CDR1 SGHTA and CDR2 FQGTGA. V dropped 0 bases and J dropped 0; count of bases not matched to a gene: 2. Here the CDR3 DNA reads TGTGCCAGCAGCTTAACGGGCGGGAGCTCCTACAATGAGCAGTTCTTC. Amino acid sequence: CASSLTGGSSYNEQFF.

This chain uses TRBV7-9 with TRBJ1-2; D may be TRBD1 (6 bases). Trimming took 1 base from V and 8 from J, leaving 14 bases between them. The length of the CDR3 is 14 residues. Germline V gene data show CDR1 as SEHNR and CDR2 as FQNEAQ (reference sequence). The CDR3 DNA reads TGTGCCAGCAGCTTAGTCAGGGGATCAGCGGGCTACACCTTC. Translation: CASSLVRGSAGYTF.

The genes are TRBV4-3 and TRBJ1-3; D uncertain. V gave up 3 bases and J gave up 2 bases, with 8 bases separating them. Looked up from germline, CDR1 is LGHNA and CDR2 is YSLEER. The CDR3 totals 14 residues. The CDR3 spells CASSQPTAGNTIYF. The CDR3 DNA reads as TGCGCCAGCAGCCAGCCAACAGCTGGAAACACCATATATTTT.

The chain recombines TRBV30 with TRBJ1-1; D remains unclear. CDR1 and CDR2 (germline): GTSNPN, SVGIG (reference sequence). The V end was cut by 2 bases, the J end by 3 bases, with 16 bases between. The CDR3 loop spans 15 amino acids. CDR3 nucleotide sequence: TGTGCCTGGAGTCTTCGAAAGGGAGGAGACACTGAAGCTTTCTTT. Translation gives CAWSLRKGGDTEAFF.

This chain links TRBV3-1 (or the pseudogene TRBV3-2) with TRBJ1-2; the D gene is possibly TRBD1 (5 bases). Germline loops: CDR1 LGHDT, CDR2 YNNKEL (reference sequence). The CDR3 spans 12 residues. V lost 8 bases and J lost 5, with 12 bases in between. The CDR3 DNA reads TGTGCCAGCGTCGGGGGTTCTTATGGCTACACCTTC. Amino acids: CASVGGSYGYTF.

J is TRBJ2-2 and V is TRBV12-3 or TRBV12-4; no reliable D call. This CDR3 comprises 13 residues. Trimming stripped 6 bases from V and 5 bases from J, with 10 bases between. This CDR3 is CASSHSTTGELFF. CDR3 bases: TGTGCCAGCAGCCATTCTACTACCGGGGAGCTGTTTTTT.

The genes are TRBV6-6 and TRBJ1-2, with D uncertain. V gave up 5 bases and J gave up 0 bases, with 13 bases separating them. The CDR3 contains 15 residues. From germline, CDR1 is MNHNY and CDR2 SVGAGI (reference sequence). The CDR3 DNA sequence: TGTGCCAGCAGTCCAAGTAGTTCCGCTAACTATGGCTACACCTTC. Translating gives CASSPSSSANYGYTF.

This chain uses TRBV25-1 with TRBJ2-1; TRBD2 agrees at 7 bases. CDR3 length: 14 residues. The V segment lost 1 base and the J segment 9 bases; nucleotides outside the gene matches: 6. Per germline, CDR1 MGHDK and CDR2 SYGVNS. The chain's CDR3 is CASSESGAGFEQFF. The CDR3 DNA follows: TGTGCCAGCAGTGAATCAGGAGCGGGATTTGAGCAGTTCTTC.

The chain links TRBV7-3 to TRBJ2-1; the match to TRBD2 covers 10 bases. Germline V gives CDR1 SGHTA, CDR2 FQGTGA. The CDR3 extends over 15 amino acids. The V and J ends lost 5 bases and 7 bases, in that order; junction bases with no gene match: 8. The CDR3 loop is CASSTPSGSRNEQFF. The CDR3 region has the DNA TGTGCCAGCAGCACCCCTAGCGGGAGTCGAAATGAGCAGTTCTTC.